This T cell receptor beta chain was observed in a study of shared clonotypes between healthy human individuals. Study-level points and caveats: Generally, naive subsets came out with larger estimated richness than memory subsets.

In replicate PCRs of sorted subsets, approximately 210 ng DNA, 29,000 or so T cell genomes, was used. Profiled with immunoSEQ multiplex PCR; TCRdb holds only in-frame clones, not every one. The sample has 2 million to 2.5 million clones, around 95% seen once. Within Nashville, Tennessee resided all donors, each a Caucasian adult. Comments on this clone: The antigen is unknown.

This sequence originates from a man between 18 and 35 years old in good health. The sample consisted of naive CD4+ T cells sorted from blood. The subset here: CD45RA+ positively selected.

CDR3 in DNA: TGTGCCAGCAGTTCGGCGATTGGGACTTTAACAGGGTCACCCCTCCACTTT. Translated: CASSSAIGTLTGSPLHF. V and J are TRBV28 and TRBJ1-6; weak D call: TRBD1 (6 bases). This CDR3 is 17 amino acids long. V was pared by 4 bases and J by 10 bases, with 23 bases between. In germline, CDR1 is MDHEN, CDR2 SYDVKM.